The 17 T cell receptor beta chains below were found in one sample sequenced in a study of coeliac disease. Generated by immunoSEQ multiplex PCR, the TCRdb table keeps only in-frame clones and is missing some. The data contain fewer than 5,000 clones, 50% to 70% of them singletons. Sequenced input: lamina propria lymphocytes from the gut. The receptors stem from a woman between 70 and 85 years old with celiac disease.

This chain uses TRBV7-2 with TRBJ1-3; no clear D gene. V lost 3 bases to trimming and J lost 0 bases, with 6 bases between them. The germline V gene encodes CDR1 SGHTA and CDR2 FQGNSA. The CDR3 sequence is 14 residues long. CDR3 bases: TGTGCCAGCAGCTTTTACGGCTCTGGAAACACCATATATTTT. Its translation: CASSFYGSGNTIYF.

In its sample, this clone ranks as medium-sized. The V gene is TRBV4-1, the J gene TRBJ1-2, with a weak D call TRBD1 (5 bases). This CDR3 spans 15 amino acids. Deletions cut 1 base from V and 4 bases from J, with 13 bases between. From germline, CDR1 is MGHRA and CDR2 YSYEKL. The CDR3 loop is CASSQAQGDAYGYTF. The DNA for the CDR3 is TGCGCCAGCAGCCAAGCCCAAGGGGATGCCTATGGCTACACCTTC.

The V call is TRBV14, the J call TRBJ2-7; perhaps TRBD1 as D (5 bases). V lost 7 bases and J lost 6, with 22 bases in between. Looked up from germline, CDR1 is SGHDN and CDR2 is FVKESK. The length of the CDR3 is 15 residues. CDR3 coding DNA: TGTGCCAGCAACTCAAAAGCAGGGTTACTGGGCGAGCAGTACTTC. Its translation is CASNSKAGLLGEQYF.

The rearrangement joins TRBV5-1 to TRBJ1-2; 8 bases align to TRBD1. J gave up 4 bases and V 7 bases, and 9 bases lay outside the gene matches. This CDR3 has 14 residues. CDR1 SGHRS and CDR2 YFSETQ come from the germline V gene. The CDR3 bases are TGCGCCAGCGGAAAGGGACAGGCAGGCTATGGCTACACCTTC. Protein: CASGKGQAGYGYTF.

The chain has TRBV4-1 and TRBJ2-7, with a tentative D call TRBD1 (6 bases). CDR1 is MGHRA and CDR2 is YSYEKL in the germline V gene. Trimming stripped 5 bases from V and 0 bases from J, with 14 bases between. The CDR3 loop spans 15 amino acids. CDR3 DNA: TGCGCCAGCAGCTTCGACAGGCTGAGCTCCTACGAGCAGTACTTC. Translation: CASSFDRLSSYEQYF.

V and J are TRBV27 and TRBJ2-2; D remains ambiguous. Trimming pared 5 bases from V and 4 bases from J, leaving 14 bases between. CDR3 length: 15 amino acids. The germline CDR1 and CDR2 sequences are MNHEY and SMNVEV (reference sequence). The CDR3 DNA is TGTGCCAGCAGTCCCCTTGCGACGGGCACCGGGGAGCTGTTTTTT. Its protein product is CASSPLATGTGELFF.

The genes are TRBV6-1 and TRBJ2-7, with TRBD2 identical over 7 bases. The CDR3 consists of 15 residues. Germline values: CDR1 MNHNS, CDR2 SASEGT. V was clipped by 2 bases and J by 7 bases; unmatched bases: 11. In DNA, the CDR3 is TGTGCCAGCAGTGAAATCCCTGGGAAAGCGGGGGAGCAGTACTTC. This translates into CASSEIPGKAGEQYF.

This clone was picked up a small number of times. The chain recombines TRBV29-1 with TRBJ2-7, with D maybe TRBD1 (6 bases). This CDR3 has 15 residues. Germline values: CDR1 SQVTM, CDR2 ANQGSEA. The V end was cut by 2 bases, the J end by 3 bases, with 17 bases between. CDR3 region: CSVERARGRSYEQYF. The CDR3, as DNA: TGCAGCGTTGAAAGGGCCAGGGGTAGGAGCTACGAGCAGTACTTC.

The chain couples TRBV7-2 to TRBJ2-1; D might be TRBD2 (6 bases). CDR1 SGHTA and CDR2 FQGNSA come from the germline V gene. The CDR3 consists of 16 residues. Trimming cost V 1 base and J 0 bases, with 10 bases left between them. The CDR3 here is CASSLVADSSYNEQFF. The CDR3 coding sequence is TGTGCCAGCAGCTTAGTAGCGGATAGCTCCTACAATGAGCAGTTCTTC.

The V gene is TRBV4-3, the J gene TRBJ2-2; TRBD2 aligns across 12 bases. Per germline, CDR1 LGHNA and CDR2 YSLEER. V was pared by 4 bases and J by 1 base, with 16 bases of the junction left unmatched. There are 21 residues in the CDR3. For the CDR3, the DNA is TGCGCCAGCAGCCGGAGAGCGCTGGGGCTAGCGGGGGGGATGAACACCGGGGAGCTGTTTTTT. It codes for CASSRRALGLAGGMNTGELFF.

This clone was counted between two and nine times. V and J are TRBV7-2 and TRBJ2-7; 11 positions match TRBD1. The CDR3 loop spans 15 amino acids. J gave up 7 bases and V 4 bases, and 9 bases lay outside the gene matches. Germline CDR1 SGHTA, CDR2 FQGNSA. CDR3 loop: CASSWGQGGTREQYF. In DNA, the CDR3 is TGTGCCAGCAGCTGGGGACAGGGGGGAACTCGGGAGCAGTACTTC.

In this sample, this clone turned up a few times. The CDR3 DNA reads as TGTGCCAGCAGTGAAGGCTGGCGGGGGGCTGTTATTGATACGCAGTATTTT. Translation gives CASSEGWRGAVIDTQYF. The rearrangement links TRBV6-1 to TRBJ2-3; TRBD2 matches at 8 bases. Germline CDR1 MNHNS, CDR2 SASEGT. The CDR3 is 17 amino acids. The trim removed 1 base at V and 6 bases at J, leaving 12 bases unmatched.

This clone was observed once. The V call is TRBV11-2, the J call TRBJ2-6; unclear D gene. CDR1 and CDR2 (germline): SGHAT, FQNNGV. V lost 1 base and J 0 bases, leaving 13 bases between the germline ends. The CDR3 has 18 residues. Here the CDR3 reads CASSLGAHPNSGANVLTF. Written as DNA, the CDR3 is TGTGCCAGCAGCTTAGGAGCGCATCCAAACTCTGGGGCCAACGTCCTGACTTTC.

This chain joins TRBV21-1 and TRBJ2-7; the table gives TRBD2 as D, unverified against the DNA. TRBV21-1 is shown as a pseudogene. This CDR3 is 15 amino acids long. The CDR3 is CASDVVDGEAYEQYF. The CDR3 DNA follows: TGTGCCAGCGACGTTGTCGACGGGGAAGCTTACGAGCAGTACTTC.

This chain uses TRBV7-9 with TRBJ2-4, with a possible D match to TRBD1 (8 bases). The germline gives CDR1 SEHNR, CDR2 FQNEAQ (reference sequence). CDR3 length: 16 residues. V gave up 5 bases and J gave up 5 bases, with 19 bases separating them. CDR3: CASSHGKQGGENIQYF. DNA for the CDR3: TGTGCCAGCAGCCACGGAAAACAGGGGGGGGAAAACATTCAGTACTTC.

This clone showed up just once. The rearrangement uses TRBV29-1 and TRBJ1-1; 8 bases align to TRBD1. J lost 4 bases, V lost 6 bases, and 7 bases had no gene match. The CDR3 loop spans 13 amino acids. From germline, CDR1 is SQVTM and CDR2 ANQGSEA. The CDR3 is CSVQTTGGTEAFF. The DNA for the CDR3 is TGCAGCGTGCAAACCACAGGGGGCACTGAAGCTTTCTTT.

The chain employs TRBV7-9 and TRBJ1-2; the D is unclear. V was pared by 5 bases and J by 6 bases, with 16 bases between. Germline assignment: CDR1 SEHNR and CDR2 FQNEAQ (reference sequence). The CDR3 is 14 amino acids. The CDR3 nucleotides read TGTGCCAGCAGCCGTACCCCGGACTACAATGGCTACACCTTC. It specifies CASSRTPDYNGYTF.